The 27 T cell receptor beta chains below all came from one sample that was sequenced in a study of spatial heterogeneity in lung cancer. Study-wide points: For expanded intratumoral alpha and beta TCRs, counts tracked tumor mutation counts.

Each CDR3 protein is one row after TCRdb ran MiXCR on the 5' RACE reads. The profile covers fewer than 30,000 distinct CDR3 sequences, with 7.1% appearing a single time and roughly a quarter taken by the ten largest. Time point in this sample: sample taken at primary tumor resection. No antigen is known for these receptors. The material sequenced was lung tumor tissue, taken at surgery. These receptors originate from a male donor with early-stage non-small cell lung cancer.

The table lists this clonotype with a few counts. V usage is TRBV6-2 or TRBV6-3 and J usage is TRBJ1-1; perhaps TRBD1 as D (6 bases). CDR1 and CDR2 from the germline V gene are MNHEY and SVGEGT. V was cut by 0 bases and J by 7 bases, with 15 bases left in between. This CDR3 is built from 15 residues. This CDR3 is CASSYSSGGGGEAFF. Here the CDR3 DNA reads TGTGCCAGCAGTTACTCGTCCGGGGGCGGCGGTGAAGCTTTCTTT.

This clonotype has only a few counts. The J gene is TRBJ2-1, the V gene TRBV5-1; no clear D. V was trimmed by 0 bases and J by 2 bases, leaving 9 bases between them. This CDR3 comprises 15 residues. Germline V gene sequence: CDR1 SGHRS, CDR2 YFSETQ. The CDR3 loop reads CASSLGGLTYNEQFF. The CDR3 bases are TGCGCCAGCAGCTTGGGTGGGCTGACCTACAATGAGCAGTTCTTC.

This clonotype was picked up one time. This may be a read error: a much more frequent sequence differs by one nucleotide. The chain employs TRBV27 and TRBJ2-3; 7 bases map to TRBD1. This CDR3 has 16 residues. Looked up from germline, CDR1 is MNHEY and CDR2 is SMNVEV (reference sequence). DNA for the CDR3: TGTGCCAGCAGGCCGCGTACAGGGGACCTCACAGGTACGCAGTATTTT. This sequence encodes CASRPRTGDLTGTQYF.

The V gene is TRBV12-3 or TRBV12-4, the J gene TRBJ2-5, with 14 bases lining up with TRBD2. Trimming cost V 3 bases and J 1 base; bases outside gene matches: 4. The CDR3 totals 17 residues. In nucleotides, the CDR3 is TGTGCCAGCAGTTTCGGGACTAGCGGGGGCCTCCAAGAGACCCAGTACTTC. Its protein is CASSFGTSGGLQETQYF.

By proportion, this clonotype is medium-sized (0.01 to 0.1%). The V and J genes are TRBV2 and TRBJ1-6; D unclear. The CDR3 contains 12 residues. From germline, CDR1 is SNHLY and CDR2 FYNNEI. The V end lost 6 bases, the J end lost 7 bases, and 7 bases lay between the germline ends. The CDR3, as DNA: TGTGCCAGCAGGGGCTACAATTCACCCCTCCACTTT. The encoded protein is CASRGYNSPLHF.

The sample holds many counts of this clonotype. For the CDR3, the DNA is TGCGCCAGCATCAGACAGGGGGCACGGTACGAGCAGTACTTC. Translation gives CASIRQGARYEQYF. This chain links TRBV10-1 with TRBJ2-7; TRBD1 aligns across 10 bases. Germline CDR1 and CDR2: WNHNN and SYGVQD (reference sequence). V trimming: 7 bases; J trimming: 4 bases; junction bases outside the gene matches: 7. CDR3 length: 14 residues.

The J gene is TRBJ2-1, the V gene TRBV20-1; possibly TRBD2 for D (6 bases). The CDR3 covers 14 residues. The germline V gene has CDR1 DFQATT and CDR2 SNEGSKA (reference sequence). Trimming removed 0 bases from V and 7 bases from J, with 13 bases in between. CDR3 in DNA: TGCAGTGCTAGAGATATGGCGGGGAATAATGAGCAGTTCTTC. Amino acid sequence: CSARDMAGNNEQFF.

This clonotype came up many times. The chain joins TRBV4-3 to TRBJ2-2; the D gene could be TRBD1 or TRBD2 (6 bases each). The CDR3 totals 16 residues. Trimming removed 4 bases from V and 0 bases from J, with 12 bases in between. Germline V gene lookup returns CDR1 LGHNA and CDR2 YSLEER. The CDR3 DNA reads as TGCGCCAGCAGCCGGGGGGCAGGATCGAACACCGGGGAGCTGTTTTTT. This codes for CASSRGAGSNTGELFF.

Ten or more counts support this clonotype. This chain connects TRBV15 to TRBJ1-2, with a weak D call TRBD1 (6 bases). The CDR3 has 14 residues. CDR1 is LNHNV and CDR2 is YYDKDF in the germline V gene (reference sequence). Trimming stripped 0 bases from V and 4 bases from J, with 9 bases between. CDR3 coding DNA: TGTGCCACCAGCAGAGATAGGACAGCCTATGGCTACACCTTC. It yields the protein CATSRDRTAYGYTF.

V and J are TRBV20-1 and TRBJ1-2; 7 positions match TRBD1. J was trimmed by 10 bases and V by 0 bases; bases with no gene match: 8. CDR1 and CDR2 (germline): DFQATT, SNEGSKA (reference sequence). The CDR3 is 13 amino acids. The CDR3 region has the DNA TGCAGTGCTAGAGACTCAGACAGGGTCGCCTACACCTTC. It translates to CSARDSDRVAYTF.

A few counts support this clonotype. The chain carries TRBV6-2 or TRBV6-3 and TRBJ1-5, with D perhaps matching TRBD1 (5 bases). Germline CDR1 reads MNHEY; CDR2 reads SVGEGT. The CDR3 runs 17 residues. Deletions cut 2 bases from V and 0 bases from J, with 14 bases between. The CDR3 protein is CASSYRDMGGSNQPQHF. CDR3 nucleotide sequence: TGTGCCAGCAGTTACAGAGATATGGGGGGTAGCAATCAGCCCCAGCATTTT.

This clonotype was detected many times. The CDR3 DNA sequence: TGTGCCAGCAGCTTAGTCGGTGGGCCGCAAGAGACCCAGTACTTC. Its translation: CASSLVGGPQETQYF. The chain is built from TRBV7-9 and TRBJ2-5; D remains ambiguous. The CDR3 runs to 15 residues. CDR1 and CDR2 (germline): SEHNR, FQNEAQ (reference sequence). The V gene lost 1 base and the J gene lost 2 bases, with 11 bases spanning the gap. The entire variable domain, with the rest obtained from reference TRBV7-9 and TRBJ2-5, is as follows: DTGVSQNPRHKITKRGQNVTFRCDPISEHNRLYWYRQTLGQGPEFLTYFQNEAQLEKSRLLSDRFSAERPKGSFSTLEIQRTEQGDSAMYLCASSLVGGPQETQYFGPGTRLLVL.

This clonotype was found many times. The chain combines TRBV10-2 with TRBJ2-4, with D unclear. This CDR3 has 11 residues. The germline V gene has CDR1 WSHSY and CDR2 SAAADI. Deletions cut 8 bases from V and 1 base from J, with 3 bases between. CDR3 protein: CASVAKNIQYF. CDR3 nucleotides: TGCGCCAGCGTGGCCAAAAACATTCAGTACTTC.

There are many counts of this clonotype. The chain joins TRBV27 to TRBJ1-5, with no clear D. Germline CDR1 is MNHEY and CDR2 is SMNVEV (reference sequence). The V gene lost 8 bases and the J gene lost 2 bases, with 10 bases spanning the gap. The CDR3 runs to 13 residues. CDR3: CASGPRGNQPQHF. The CDR3 DNA is TGTGCCAGCGGTCCGAGGGGCAATCAGCCCCAGCATTTT.

This clonotype turned up a few times. The J gene is TRBJ2-1, the V gene TRBV29-1; the D gene is possibly TRBD1 (5 bases). V was pared by 0 bases and J by 10 bases, with 13 bases between. This CDR3 spans 13 amino acids. CDR1 is SQVTM and CDR2 is ANQGSEA in the germline V gene. CDR3 DNA sequence: TGCAGCGTTGAAGAGGTGATTGGGGCCGAGCAGTTCTTC. Amino acid sequence: CSVEEVIGAEQFF.

The chain recombines TRBV6-1 with TRBJ2-1; 7 positions match TRBD1. The CDR3 is 17 residues long. V gave up 8 bases and J gave up 4 bases; unmatched junction bases: 17. Germline loops: CDR1 MNHNS, CDR2 SASEGT. The CDR3 coding sequence is TGTGCCAGCCTGAGCGTAACAGGGGCCATTAGATACAATGAGCAGTTCTTC. Its translation is CASLSVTGAIRYNEQFF.

This clonotype has at least ten counts. The gene calls are TRBV20-1 and TRBJ2-3; D is uncertain. V was pared by 2 bases and J by 2 bases, with 11 bases between. CDR3 length equals 14 residues. Germline CDR1 and CDR2: DFQATT and SNEGSKA (reference sequence). The CDR3 sequence is CSARLMLNTDTQYF. In nucleotides, the CDR3 is TGCAGTGCTAGACTCATGTTGAACACAGATACGCAGTATTTT.

V is TRBV20-1 and J is TRBJ2-4; possible D gene TRBD1, 6 bases. V lost 6 bases to trimming and J lost 5 bases, with 14 bases between them. CDR3 length: 13 amino acids. Germline CDR1 is DFQATT and CDR2 is SNEGSKA (reference sequence). CDR3 DNA sequence: TGCAGTGCCGCCGTTACAGGGCAAAACATTCAGTACTTC. It specifies CSAAVTGQNIQYF.

This clonotype appeared many times. CDR3 amino acids: CSASGVIPYNEQFF. The DNA of the CDR3 is TGCAGTGCTAGCGGGGTTATCCCCTACAATGAGCAGTTCTTC. This rearrangement joins TRBV20-1 to TRBJ2-1; the D gene is possibly TRBD2 (5 bases). The germline V gene has CDR1 DFQATT and CDR2 SNEGSKA (reference sequence). The CDR3 runs 14 residues. Trimming removed 3 bases from V and 2 bases from J, with 11 bases in between.

This clonotype was picked up many times. This chain joins TRBV7-2 and TRBJ2-3; 11 nucleotides agree with TRBD2. The CDR3 consists of 14 residues. J lost 6 bases, V lost 5 bases, and 4 bases had no gene match. From germline, CDR1 is SGHTA and CDR2 FQGNSA. CDR3 sequence (DNA): TGTGCCAGCAGCATTAGCGGGGGGGTCGATACGCAGTATTTT. As protein: CASSISGGVDTQYF.

This clonotype was counted at least ten times. The chain links TRBV24-1 to TRBJ2-3, with 9 bases matching TRBD1. Germline-derived CDR1 and CDR2 are KGHDR and SFDVKD. V dropped 1 base and J dropped 2; count of bases not matched to a gene: 6. The CDR3 contains 17 residues. CDR3 sequence (DNA): TGTGCCACCAGTGATTTCCAAGGGACAGGGAACACAGATACGCAGTATTTT. This translates into CATSDFQGTGNTDTQYF.

The table lists this clonotype with many counts. This chain uses TRBV4-1 with TRBJ2-7; D is tentatively TRBD1 or TRBD2 (5 bases each). V gave up 5 bases and J gave up 2 bases, with 13 bases separating them. The CDR3 runs 14 residues. Germline CDR1 and CDR2: MGHRA and YSYEKL. The CDR3: CASSSSRGPYEQYF. The CDR3 coding sequence is TGCGCCAGCAGCAGCAGCCGGGGACCCTACGAGCAGTACTTC.

This clonotype is labeled as medium-sized. V gene TRBV4-3 combines with J gene TRBJ2-3; D possibly corresponds to TRBD2 (6 bases). This CDR3 has 16 amino acids. With 2 bases removed from V and 1 base from J, the gap between germline ends came to 13 bases. The germline CDR1 and CDR2 sequences are LGHNA and YSLEER. The CDR3 sequence is CASSQWRGYGTDTQYF. The DNA of the CDR3 is TGCGCCAGCAGCCAATGGCGGGGTTACGGCACAGATACGCAGTATTTT.

In its sample, this clonotype was seen many times. The chain is built from TRBV20-1 and TRBJ1-3; no clear D. The CDR3 totals 15 residues. Trimming shortened V by 6 bases and J by 2 bases, and 17 bases separated the two germline ends. CDR1 and CDR2 from the germline V gene are DFQATT and SNEGSKA (reference sequence). The CDR3 DNA sequence: TGCAGTGCCTCCGACCGGCAGAAAGCTGGAAACACCATATATTTT. Residues: CSASDRQKAGNTIYF.

This clonotype was seen repeatedly, ten times or more. The genes are TRBV28 and TRBJ2-1; 10 positions match TRBD1. Trimming cost V 4 bases and J 9 bases; bases outside gene matches: 3. This CDR3 comprises 13 residues. CDR1 is MDHEN and CDR2 is SYDVKM in the germline V gene. CDR3 region: CASSWGQGREQFF. The CDR3 nucleotides are TGTGCCAGCAGTTGGGGACAGGGGCGTGAGCAGTTCTTC.

In this sample, this clonotype turned up a few times. The chain uses TRBV12-3 or TRBV12-4 and TRBJ1-1; tentatively, D is TRBD1 (5 bases). The CDR3 is made up of 14 amino acids. V lost 4 bases, J lost 7 bases, and 16 bases lay in between. The DNA of the CDR3 is TGTGCCAGCAGTTCACCGCTGGGAGGGGATGAAGCTTTCTTT. Protein sequence: CASSSPLGGDEAFF.

This clonotype was seen many times. J is TRBJ1-5 and V is TRBV6-6; D perhaps matches TRBD1 (5 bases). The germline V gene has CDR1 MNHNY and CDR2 SVGAGI (reference sequence). The CDR3 extends over 16 amino acids. Deletions cut 4 bases from V and 0 bases from J, with 13 bases between. The CDR3 DNA is TGTGCCAGCAGTTTCGTCGGGACGGATAGCAATCAGCCCCAGCATTTT. Protein sequence: CASSFVGTDSNQPQHF.